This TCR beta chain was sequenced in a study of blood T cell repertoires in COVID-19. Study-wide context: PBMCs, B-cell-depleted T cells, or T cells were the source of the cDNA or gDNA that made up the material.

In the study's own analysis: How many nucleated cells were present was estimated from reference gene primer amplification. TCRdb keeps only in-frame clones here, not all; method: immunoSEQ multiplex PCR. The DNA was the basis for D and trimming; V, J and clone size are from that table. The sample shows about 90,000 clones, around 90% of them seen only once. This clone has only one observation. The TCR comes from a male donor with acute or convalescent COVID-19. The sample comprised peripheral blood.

As DNA, the CDR3 is TGTGCCATCAGTGAGGGTCGGGGAGCTAACTATGGCTACACCTTC. The encoded protein is CAISEGRGANYGYTF. The chain couples TRBV10-3 to TRBJ1-2; D gene uncertain. Germline CDR1 ENHRY, CDR2 SYGVKD. CDR3 length equals 15 residues. V was shortened by 2 bases and J by 0 bases, with 10 bases between the two germline ends.